These T cell receptor beta chains were read from a single sample in a study of blood T cell repertoires in COVID-19. The assay was immunoSEQ multiplex PCR, and TCRdb's table has in-frame clones only and misses some. In the table there are tens of thousands of clones, roughly nine tenths of which are singletons. Source material: peripheral blood. The source of these receptors is a human donor in a cohort sampled during active COVID-19. Both conserved end residues are part of each CDR3. A D gene is named only where the DNA matches it firmly.

j_gene: TRBJ2-1
v_gene: TRBV6-2/TRBV6-3
d_gene: .
CDR3aa: CASSPIANEQFF
CDR3nt: TGTGCCAGCAGTCCCATAGCGAATGAGCAGTTCTTC

j_gene: TRBJ2-1
v_gene: TRBV3-1/TRBV3-2
d_gene: TRBD2
CDR3aa: CASRDSSGGYSYNEQFF
CDR3nt: TGTGCCAGCAGGGACTCTAGCGGGGGCTACTCCTACAATGAGCAGTTCTTC

j_gene: TRBJ1-2
v_gene: TRBV4-1
d_gene: .
CDR3aa: CASSQEGTRGYTF
CDR3nt: TGCGCCAGCAGCCAAGAGGGCACCCGCGGCTACACCTTC

j_gene: TRBJ1-3
v_gene: TRBV4-2
d_gene: .
CDR3aa: CASTPYDSTGNTIYF
CDR3nt: TGTGCCAGCACCCCCTACGACAGTACTGGAAACACCATATATTTT

j_gene: TRBJ1-2
v_gene: TRBV6-1
d_gene: .
CDR3aa: CASSEALVVQIGYTF
CDR3nt: TGTGCCAGCAGTGAAGCGTTGGTTGTACAGATTGGCTACACCTTC

j_gene: TRBJ2-7
v_gene: TRBV19
d_gene: TRBD1
CDR3aa: CASSIAPGTVYEQYF
CDR3nt: TGTGCCAGTAGTATAGCCCCCGGGACAGTCTACGAGCAGTACTTC

j_gene: TRBJ2-5
v_gene: TRBV7-9
d_gene: TRBD2
CDR3aa: CASSLAKLAGMSRQETQYF
CDR3nt: TGTGCCAGCAGCTTAGCGAAGCTAGCGGGGATGAGCCGCCAAGAGACCCAGTACTTC

j_gene: TRBJ2-2
v_gene: TRBV5-1
d_gene: .
CDR3aa: CASSLGHHTGELFF
CDR3nt: TGCGCCAGCAGCTTGGGGCACCACACCGGGGAGCTGTTTTTT

j_gene: TRBJ2-7
v_gene: TRBV27
d_gene: .
CDR3aa: CASSFEKSSYEQYF
CDR3nt: TGTGCCAGCAGTTTTGAGAAGAGCTCCTACGAGCAGTACTTC

j_gene: TRBJ2-1
v_gene: TRBV6-6
d_gene: .
CDR3aa: CASRESSYNEQFF
CDR3nt: TGTGCCAGCAGGGAGAGCTCCTACAATGAGCAGTTCTTC